This TCR beta chain was retrieved from a study of shared T cell receptors in the human thymus. Data came from immunoSEQ multiplex PCR; TCRdb stores just in-frame clones and leaves some out. The data contain about 380,000 clones, 85% to 95% of them singletons. The CDR3 contains 15 residues. Deletions cut 5 bases from V and 2 bases from J, with 13 bases between. Germline V lookup: CDR1 LNHDA, CDR2 SQIVND (reference sequence). The sequenced sample consisted of thymocytes. This receptor was obtained from a human donor. This sequence joins TRBV19 and TRBJ2-1; tentative D call: TRBD2 (6 bases). The CDR3 is CASSYRDLPYNEQFF. CDR3 DNA: TGTGCCAGTAGTTACCGGGACTTACCCTACAATGAGCAGTTCTTC. Full variable domain (rest looked up from reference TRBV19 and TRBJ2-1): DGGITQSPKYLFRKEGQNVTLSCEQNLNHDAMYWYRQDPGQGLRLIYYSQIVNDFQKGDIAEGYSVSREKKESFPLTVTSAQKNPTAFYLCASSYRDLPYNEQFFGPGTRLTVL.